One TCR beta chain is described in this entry. The sample holds one count of this clone. The antigen this receptor binds is unknown. No much larger clone exists at a distance of one base, and base qualities are not known. This same CDR3 is encoded by further DNA sequences in the sample. This entry is derived from a study of Ad26.COV2.S vaccination and SARS-CoV-2 variants listed by TCRdb under 2021. About the full investigation: Vaccine-arm donors came from COV1001, a multicentre, randomized, double-blind, placebo-controlled phase I-IIa trial of Ad26.COV2.S in healthy adults. Ad26.COV2.S was given intramuscularly at 5x10^10 or 1x10^11 viral particles, as a single shot or as two shots 56 days apart. Sequencing of the TCRbeta repertoire served to evaluate the specificity and breadth of SARS-CoV-2-reactive T cell receptors following Ad26.COV2.S vaccination. The TCR-sequenced set comprised around 30 samples: some 20 Ad26.COV2.S vaccine recipients, 5 placebo recipients and 8 SARS-CoV-2 convalescent individuals. Trial participants were randomized into five groups of five, in which low-dose or high-dose Ad26.COV2.S was given once or twice, or placebo was given on both occasions. Blinding of investigators to trial group allocation was maintained during experiments and outcome assessment. The paper as a whole reports these results and caveats: Ad26.COV2.S recipients had higher spike-specific TCR breadth than placebo recipients (P = 0.0014). Non-spike TCR breadth was comparable between vaccine and placebo recipients, consistent with the vaccine containing only spike. The study was not powered for comparison of responses between vaccine doses or regimens. It was noted by the authors that total T cell responses may have been underestimated by the TCR breadth and depth analyses. After vaccination, spike-specific CD8+ and CD4+ T cell responses were reported to show substantial breadth.

The sample's treatment or condition label is to be understood as: about 20 received Ad26.COV2.S at low or high dose, single or two shots; about 5 received placebo; per-sample allocation not given. Repertoires of vaccine and placebo recipients were sequenced from samples taken on day 63 after the first injection. Between 29 July and 7 August 2020, Cohort 1b enrolled 25 adults aged 18-55 years at one site in Boston, USA. Ad26.COV2.S consisted of a replication-incompetent adenovirus type 26 vector by which a prefusion-stabilized SARS-CoV-2 spike protein from the original Wuhan strain was expressed. The immunoSEQ Assay was the method used to sequence TCRbeta CDR3 regions. After extraction, genomic DNA underwent amplification by bias-controlled multiplex PCR, followed by high-throughput sequencing. From the authors' description of their analysis: To quantify the absolute abundance of each unique TCRbeta CDR3 region, sequences were collapsed and filtered. Usable DNA was measured by amplifying reference genes present in all nucleated cells, and TCRbeta template counts were normalized to that usable DNA to estimate T cell fraction. Repertoire TCRs were annotated as SARS-CoV-2-specific when V gene, CDR3 amino acid sequence and J gene were exactly matched to a known reactive TCR set. MIRA supplied the reference SARS-CoV-2 TCR set, which was filtered for enrichment in COVID-19-positive ImmuneCODE repertoires so that public or cross-reactive TCRs were removed. Using the MIRA antigens, annotated TCRs were further analysed by specific ORF or by position within an ORF. Depth was the summed frequency of annotated unique rearrangements, while breadth was defined as annotated unique rearrangements over total unique productive rearrangements. Group comparisons of TCR breadth used two-sided Wilcoxon rank-sum tests. Drawn from immuneACCESS, this table holds only the in-frame rearrangements with V and J called that TCRdb kept. Clones are partly lost; checked studies trace under half to an unresolved V gene and leave the rest unexplained. That table supplies the V and J calls and clone size; D and trimming were determined from the DNA. The table for this sample lists hundreds of thousands of clones; approximately 86% of them were counted only once. Around 11% of the sample is taken by the ten largest.

CDR1 and CDR2, per the germline V gene (reference sequence), are SGHKS and YYEKEE. V loses 1 base of germline sequence and J loses 9 bases, and the interval between the two ends is 5 bases. The CDR3 has 12 amino acids, counting the end cysteine and phenylalanine. The CDR3 DNA has 36 bases and is translated from base 1. This clonotype was obtained from a person between 18 and 60 years old who received the Ad26.COV2.S COVID-19 vaccine or a placebo. This chain joins TRBV5-5 to TRBJ1-6; the D gene assignment is ambiguous. Sequenced here: peripheral blood, sampled in a trial of Ad26.COV2.S vaccine versus placebo. The CDR3: CASSLLGSPLHF. In nucleotide form, the sequence is TGTGCCAGCAGCTTGCTTGGTTCACCCCTCCACTTT.